The sequence of this T cell receptor (beta chain) was determined in a study of blood T cell repertoires in COVID-19. As for the study in general: The samples span acute and convalescent COVID-19 from the United States, Italy and Spain. The analysed material was cDNA or gDNA that came from T cells, B-cell-depleted T cells, or PBMCs.

Some clones are missing from TCRdb's copy, which holds only in-frame ones; the method was immunoSEQ multiplex PCR. The table has roughly 130,000 clones, roughly 77% seen once. The sample comprised peripheral blood. The sequence derives from a woman aged 70-85 years with COVID-19, enrolled during active disease.

In DNA, the CDR3 is TGTGCCAGCAGCCCCGGAGAGACCCAGTACTTC. This sequence encodes CASSPGETQYF. V is TRBV5-4 and J is TRBJ2-5, with unresolved D. The CDR3 is 11 residues long. CDR1 and CDR2 (germline): SGHNT, YYREEE (reference sequence). The ends were cut back, 4 bases at V and 4 bases at J, with 5 bases in the middle.